The 28 T cell receptor beta chains presented below share a single source sample, sequenced in a study of T cells in Graves' hyperthyroidism and ophthalmopathy. From RNA transcripts, TCR beta CDR3 regions were amplified. When the TCR CDR3 underwent first-round RT-PCR, the HTBI primer set was used. TCRdb reanalysed the multiplex PCR reads using MiXCR and keeps one entry per CDR3 protein. Of around 720,000 distinct CDR3 sequences listed, over 35% are singletons. Sequencing used blood. The receptor set was obtained from a middle-aged woman with Graves' hyperthyroidism.

The gene calls are TRBV29-1 and TRBJ2-2; TRBD1 or TRBD2 may be the D gene (5 bases each). Trimming shortened V by 3 bases and J by 2 bases, and 19 bases separated the two germline ends. CDR1 and CDR2 from the germline V gene are SQVTM and ANQGSEA. The CDR3 is 17 amino acids. For the CDR3, the DNA is TGCAGCGTTGACGACGGGGCGCATCTTTTAAACACCGGGGAGCTGTTTTTT. This encodes CSVDDGAHLLNTGELFF.

In regard to this clonotype: A much larger clone sits a single nucleotide away, making a read error possible. The V and J genes are TRBV7-6 and TRBJ2-6, with D possibly being TRBD2 (6 bases). The CDR3 runs 17 residues. The germline gives CDR1 SGHVS, CDR2 FNYEAQ. CDR3 sequence reads: CASSLEQAGTGADVLTF. DNA of the CDR3: TGTGCCAGCAGCTTAGAACAGGCCGGGACTGGGGCCGACGTCCTGACTTTC.

This clonotype has at least ten counts. The junction departs from germline at one end; a sequencing error may be responsible. J is TRBJ1-2 and V is TRBV5-6, with D perhaps matching TRBD1 (5 bases). The CDR3 runs to 12 residues. The germline V gene has CDR1 SGHDT and CDR2 YYEEEE. Here the CDR3 DNA reads TGTGCCAGCAGCCCGGAATCAGGGCTTCCCTCCTTC. This encodes CASSPESGLPSF.

As for this clonotype: A junction boundary mismatches the germline segment, possibly from a read error. DNA of the CDR3: TGTGCCAGCAGTTCCGCCCAAGTAGTCGTGGGGGGCGAGCAGTACTTC. Translating it yields CASSSAQVVVGGEQYF. The chain is built from TRBV10-3 and TRBJ2-7; tentatively, D is TRBD2 (6 bases). Looked up from germline, CDR1 is ENHRY and CDR2 is SYGVKD. CDR3 length: 16 residues.

This clonotype showed up just once. This may stem from a read error, because a much larger clone lies one nucleotide away. Likely a read error: the CDR3 ends without its conserved phenylalanine or tryptophan. The chain links TRBV10-3 to TRBJ1-1, with 7 positions matching TRBD1. The length of the CDR3 is 15 residues. Germline assignment: CDR1 ENHRY and CDR2 SYGVKD. The J segment lost 5 bases and the V segment lost 6 bases, leaving 12 bases of the junction unmatched. The CDR3 nucleotides are TGTGCCATCAGGACTCCGGGACAGTCGCAAACTGAAGCTTTCTCT. Protein: CAIRTPGQSQTEAFS.

The CDR3 bases are TGTGCCAGCAGTCCCGGACAGTGGGATAGCAATCAGCCCCAGCATTTT. Its translation: CASSPGQWDSNQPQHF. J is TRBJ1-5 and V is TRBV12-3 or TRBV12-4, with D possibly matching TRBD1 (6 bases). CDR3 length: 16 amino acids. V was pared by 5 bases and J by 0 bases, with 14 bases between.

The chain is built from TRBV9 and TRBJ1-6; TRBD1 is a possible D gene (6 bases). V gave up 1 base and J gave up 10 bases, with 15 bases separating them. The CDR3 is 15 amino acids. Germline V gene data show CDR1 as SGDLS and CDR2 as YYNGEE. The CDR3 loop reads CASSVQGMVGSPLHF. CDR3 DNA: TGTGCCAGCAGCGTACAGGGGATGGTTGGGTCACCCCTCCACTTT. The whole variable domain, remainder taken from reference TRBV9 and TRBJ1-6, is DSGVTQTPKHLITATGQRVTLRCSPRSGDLSVYWYQQSLDQGLQFLIQYYNGEERAKGNILERFSAQQFPDLHSELNLSSLELGDSALYFCASSVQGMVGSPLHFGNGTRLTVT.

The table lists this clonotype with many counts. The chain joins TRBV7-8 to TRBJ1-1; D is ambiguous. CDR1 and CDR2 from the germline V gene are SGHVS and FQNEAQ. The CDR3 runs to 14 residues. Between the trimmed V and J ends, which lost 6 bases and 4 bases, there was a span of 15 bases. CDR3 coding DNA: TGTGCCAGCAGTCTTAGCACCTGGGCCACTGAAGCTTTCTTT. Its protein product is CASSLSTWATEAFF. The variable domain in full, completed from reference TRBV7-8 and TRBJ1-1, reads GAGVSQSPRYKVAKRGQDVALRCDPISGHVSLFWYQQALGQGPEFLTYFQNEAQLDKSGLPSDRFFAERPEGSVSTLKIQRTQQEDSAVYLCASSLSTWATEAFFGQGTRLTVV.

This sequence joins TRBV20-1 and TRBJ2-5, with 11 bases lining up with TRBD1. The V segment lost 3 bases and the J segment 4 bases; nucleotides outside the gene matches: 7. This CDR3 is 15 amino acids long. Germline V gene lookup returns CDR1 DFQATT and CDR2 SNEGSKA (reference sequence). CDR3 DNA sequence: TGCAGTGCTAGTCAGGACAGGGGGCGGATAGAGACCCAGTACTTC. This sequence encodes CSASQDRGRIETQYF.

This clonotype was observed a few times. This chain connects TRBV14 to TRBJ2-7, with D possibly TRBD2 on 6 matching bases. V was trimmed by 4 bases and J by 2 bases, leaving 15 bases between them. The CDR3 totals 15 residues. Germline V lookup: CDR1 SGHDN, CDR2 FVKESK. The CDR3 loop is CASSPEGGATYEQYF. Here the CDR3 DNA reads TGTGCCAGCAGCCCCGAGGGCGGGGCCACCTACGAGCAGTACTTC.

V gene TRBV4-1 combines with J gene TRBJ1-6; D ambiguous. This CDR3 is built from 15 residues. Between the trimmed V and J ends, which lost 2 bases and 5 bases, there was a span of 10 bases. The germline V gene encodes CDR1 MGHRA and CDR2 YSYEKL. The CDR3 sequence: CASSQRYQNNSPLHF. The CDR3 region has the DNA TGCGCCAGCAGCCAAAGATACCAGAATAATTCACCCCTCCACTTT.

This clonotype has ten or more counts. The chain carries TRBV5-1 and TRBJ1-6; TRBD1 might be the D (5 bases). The germline V gene has CDR1 SGHRS and CDR2 YFSETQ. Trimming removed 3 bases at V and 9 bases at J, with 16 bases between. The CDR3 contains 15 residues. The DNA for the CDR3 is TGCGCCAGCAGCTACACCTGGGGGTACGGTTCACCCCTCCACTTT. This encodes CASSYTWGYGSPLHF.

This clonotype occurred a few times. The chain carries TRBV25-1 and TRBJ2-5; D gene unclear. The germline gives CDR1 MGHDK, CDR2 SYGVNS. V lost 6 bases to trimming and J lost 4 bases, with 18 bases between them. The CDR3 consists of 15 residues. CDR3: CASSLAPDLLETQYF. The CDR3 coding sequence is TGTGCCAGCAGCTTGGCGCCGGATTTACTAGAGACCCAGTACTTC.

Regarding this clonotype: A much larger clone lies a single base off, so this may be a read error. The V and J genes are TRBV7-9 and TRBJ1-1; D gene unclear. This CDR3 spans 12 amino acids. Germline CDR1 SEHNR, CDR2 FQNEAQ (reference sequence). CDR3 sequence: CAGSLASREAFF. CDR3 nucleotide sequence: TGTGCCGGCAGCTTAGCCTCGAGGGAAGCTTTCTTT. The full variable domain, rest sourced from reference TRBV7-9 and TRBJ1-1, is DTGVSQNPRHKITKRGQNVTFRCDPISEHNRLYWYRQTLGQGPEFLTYFQNEAQLEKSRLLSDRFSAERPKGSFSTLEIQRTEQGDSAMYLCAGSLASREAFFGQGTRLTVV.

This clonotype was found a few times. The V and J genes are TRBV29-1 and TRBJ1-2, with D possibly being TRBD1 (5 bases). The CDR3 has 11 amino acids. The V end lost 3 bases, the J end lost 8 bases, and 10 bases lay between the germline ends. Germline CDR1 SQVTM, CDR2 ANQGSEA. CDR3 DNA sequence: TGCAGCGTTGATCAGGGATCGGGCTACACCTTC. Translating it yields CSVDQGSGYTF.

About this clonotype: A much larger clone is a single base away; this may be a read error. The chain has TRBV29-1 and TRBJ1-3; D gene ambiguous. CDR1 and CDR2 from the germline V gene are SQVTM and ANQGSEA. The CDR3 contains 13 residues. The CDR3 bases are TGCAGCGCCCTTCCCCGCTCTGGAAACACCAAATATTTT. Protein product: CSALPRSGNTKYF.

This clonotype was detected only a few times. This chain uses TRBV11-2 with TRBJ1-4; D remains ambiguous. V was cut by 11 bases and J by 0 bases, with 22 bases left in between. Per germline, CDR1 SGHAT and CDR2 FQNNGV. The CDR3 contains 17 residues. The CDR3 coding sequence is TGTGCCTCCACGGGCCAGACGACGAGGGCAACTAATGAAAAACTGTTTTTT. This encodes CASTGQTTRATNEKLFF.

The chain recombines TRBV15 with TRBJ1-1, with D possibly being TRBD1 (5 bases). V dropped 3 bases and J dropped 2 bases, with 13 bases sitting between them. Germline loops: CDR1 LNHNV, CDR2 YYDKDF (reference sequence). The CDR3 loop spans 15 amino acids. The CDR3 spells CATSREVGRNTEAFF. CDR3 sequence (DNA): TGTGCCACCAGCAGGGAGGTGGGGCGCAACACTGAAGCTTTCTTT.

The table lists this clonotype with many counts. The chain uses TRBV20-1 and TRBJ1-2; no clear D. The ends were cut back, 5 bases at V and 4 bases at J, with 8 bases in the middle. The CDR3 contains 11 residues. CDR1 is DFQATT and CDR2 is SNEGSKA in the germline V gene (reference sequence). The CDR3 DNA reads TGCAGTGCTTACTTCGGCTATGGCTACACCTTC. Translated: CSAYFGYGYTF.

The chain uses TRBV10-3 and TRBJ1-1, with TRBD1 matching 8 bases. V shed 9 bases and J 0 bases; nucleotides not matched to a gene: 6. This CDR3 spans 14 amino acids. The germline V gene encodes CDR1 ENHRY and CDR2 SYGVKD. CDR3 DNA sequence: TGTGCCATTTGGGACAGGAGCTTGAACACTGAAGCTTTCTTT. Translated, it gives CAIWDRSLNTEAFF.

The table lists this clonotype with many counts. This sequence joins TRBV15 and TRBJ1-6; 7 bases map to TRBD1. The trim removed 8 bases at V and 7 bases at J, leaving 17 bases unmatched. The CDR3 has 17 residues. The germline V gene has CDR1 LNHNV and CDR2 YYDKDF (reference sequence). In DNA form, the CDR3 reads TGTGCCACCGGTGCAGGGGTCTCGGGACAGCCAAATTCACCCCTCCACTTT. This sequence encodes CATGAGVSGQPNSPLHF.

The rearrangement joins TRBV19 to TRBJ1-1; the D is unclear. This CDR3 contains 12 residues. Germline V gene lookup returns CDR1 LNHDA and CDR2 SQIVND (reference sequence). V was shortened by 4 bases and J by 9 bases, with 12 bases between the two germline ends. This chain's CDR3 is CASSRGGTQAFF. The CDR3 nucleotides read TGTGCCAGTAGTAGGGGAGGAACCCAAGCTTTCTTT.

V gene TRBV7-2 combines with J gene TRBJ1-3, with D unresolved. Per germline, CDR1 SGHTA and CDR2 FQGNSA. The V end lost 5 bases, the J end lost 0 bases, and 11 bases lay between the germline ends. The CDR3 covers 15 residues. This CDR3 is CASSHGPYSGNTIYF. The CDR3 DNA reads TGTGCCAGCAGCCACGGGCCGTACTCTGGAAACACCATATATTTT.

This clonotype was seen many times. The chain carries TRBV19 and TRBJ1-2; unclear D gene. V was trimmed by 6 bases and J by 3 bases, leaving 11 bases between them. CDR1 and CDR2 from the germline V gene are LNHDA and SQIVND (reference sequence). This CDR3 region has 13 residues. The CDR3 region has the DNA TGTGCCAGTAGCGTGGGAAGTCACTATGGCTACACCTTC. Protein: CASSVGSHYGYTF.

With regard to this clonotype: This could be a read error, since a much larger clone is one nucleotide away. The rearrangement links TRBV11-2 to TRBJ2-2, with unresolved D. The CDR3 totals 13 residues. In germline, CDR1 is SGHAT, CDR2 FQNNGV. CDR3 DNA: TGTGCCAGCAGCTCACAGAACACCAGGGAGCTGTTTTTT. Protein sequence: CASSSQNTRELFF.

This clonotype was picked up one time. This may be a read error, as it is one base from a much larger clone. The V call is TRBV11-3, the J call TRBJ2-7; D is perhaps TRBD1 (5 bases). The CDR3 has 15 residues. Germline CDR1 is SGHNT and CDR2 is YENEEA. CDR3 nucleotides: TGTGCCAGCAGCTTTTCCTCAGGGCCAGTCTACGAGCAGTGCTTC. Amino acid sequence: CASSFSSGPVYEQCF.

This chain uses TRBV4-2 with TRBJ2-7; TRBD2 might be the D (6 bases). The CDR3 consists of 15 residues. Germline V gene lookup returns CDR1 LGHNA and CDR2 YNFKEQ. V lost 0 bases, J lost 2 bases, and 11 bases lay in between. The DNA for the CDR3 is TGTGCCAGCAGCCAAGATCGAACGGGGGCCTACGAGCAGTACTTC. Translating it yields CASSQDRTGAYEQYF.

As regards this clonotype: This may come from a read error, since a much larger clone is one base off. The V call is TRBV11-2, the J call TRBJ2-5, with 8 positions matching TRBD1. V lost 8 bases, J lost 4 bases, and 9 bases stayed unmatched. Germline V gene sequence: CDR1 SGHAT, CDR2 FQNNGV. This CDR3 region has 14 residues. DNA for the CDR3: TGTGCCAGCGGCCCATCTGACAGGGGAGAGACCCAGTACTTC. Translation gives CASGPSDRGETQYF.